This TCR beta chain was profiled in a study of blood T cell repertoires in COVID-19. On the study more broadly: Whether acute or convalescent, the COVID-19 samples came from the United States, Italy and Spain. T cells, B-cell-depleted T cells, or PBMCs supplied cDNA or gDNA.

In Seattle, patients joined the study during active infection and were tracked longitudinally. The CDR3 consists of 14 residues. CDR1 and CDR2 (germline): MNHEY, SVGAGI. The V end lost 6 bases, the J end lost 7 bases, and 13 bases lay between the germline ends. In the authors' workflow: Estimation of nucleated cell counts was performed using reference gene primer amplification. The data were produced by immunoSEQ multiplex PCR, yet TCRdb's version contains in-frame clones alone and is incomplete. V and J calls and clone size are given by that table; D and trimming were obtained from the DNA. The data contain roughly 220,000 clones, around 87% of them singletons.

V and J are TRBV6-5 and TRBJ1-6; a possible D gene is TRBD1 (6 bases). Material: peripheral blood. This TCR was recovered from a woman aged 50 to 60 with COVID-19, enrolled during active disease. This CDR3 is CASRGGQGNSPLHF. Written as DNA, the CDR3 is TGTGCCAGCAGAGGGGGACAAGGGAATTCACCCCTCCACTTT.